One and the same sample provided the 30 T cell receptor beta chains below, sequenced in a study of regulatory T cells in long-lasting Graves disease. To make TCR beta libraries, researchers used iRepertoire HTBI primers and Arm-PCR of CDR3 regions. Using its own MiXCR run on the multiplex PCR reads, TCRdb lists one record per CDR3 protein. This sample has around 340,000 distinct CDR3 sequences, with around 19% found just once. Time point defined: persistent/refractory GD, antithyroid drugs over 5 years with positive TRAb. PBMCs were the source of the RNA used for TCR sequencing. Sequencing was performed on peripheral blood mononuclear cells (PBMCs), taken when the disease was refractory, from a patient treated with antithyroid drugs. The receptors were sampled from a female donor with Graves disease.

There are many counts of this clonotype. V and J are TRBV9 and TRBJ2-4, with D tentatively TRBD1 or TRBD2 (5 bases each). CDR3 size: 14 residues. Germline-derived CDR1 and CDR2 are SGDLS and YYNGEE. The V end was cut by 0 bases, the J end by 5 bases, with 9 bases between. The CDR3 loop is CASSVGRGQNIQYF. CDR3 coding DNA: TGTGCCAGCAGCGTAGGACGGGGACAAAACATTCAGTACTTC. Supplemented by reference TRBV9 and TRBJ2-4, the full variable domain reads DSGVTQTPKHLITATGQRVTLRCSPRSGDLSVYWYQQSLDQGLQFLIQYYNGEERAKGNILERFSAQQFPDLHSELNLSSLELGDSALYFCASSVGRGQNIQYFGAGTRLSVL.

This clonotype was seen a handful of times. The gene calls are TRBV13 and TRBJ2-5, with a possible D match to TRBD2 (7 bases). Germline V lookup: CDR1 PRHDT, CDR2 FYEKMQ (reference sequence). The CDR3 length is 16 residues. V dropped 5 bases and J dropped 4 bases, with 20 bases sitting between them. The CDR3: CASSPFRGAPGETQYF. The CDR3 coding sequence is TGTGCCAGCAGCCCATTTCGGGGGGCCCCGGGAGAGACCCAGTACTTC.

This clonotype showed up many times. V gene TRBV12-3 or TRBV12-4 combines with J gene TRBJ1-2; tentative D call: TRBD1 (6 bases). This CDR3 is 13 amino acids long. With 6 bases removed from V and 8 bases from J, the gap between germline ends came to 16 bases. CDR3 DNA sequence: TGTGCCAGCAGCCCACTACTCGGACAGGGCTACACCTTC. Translated, it gives CASSPLLGQGYTF.

The chain joins TRBV7-9 to TRBJ2-3; D remains ambiguous. Per germline, CDR1 SEHNR and CDR2 FQNEAQ (reference sequence). Trimming stripped 1 base from V and 1 base from J, with 6 bases between. This CDR3 is built from 14 residues. CDR3 DNA: TGTGCCAGCAGCTTAGGCCGGCGCACAGATACGCAGTATTTT. Protein sequence: CASSLGRRTDTQYF.

About this clonotype itself: It is likely a read error, because the conserved phenylalanine at the end of the CDR3 is missing. The rearrangement uses TRBV10-3 and TRBJ1-2; 7 bases map to TRBD1. CDR3 length: 16 amino acids. The V and J ends lost 4 bases and 8 bases, in that order; junction bases with no gene match: 16. Germline CDR1 reads ENHRY; CDR2 reads SYGVKD. CDR3 coding DNA: TGTGCCATCAGTGTCACACCCGGGACAGACATATTCGGCTACACCTCC. It translates to CAISVTPGTDIFGYTS.

This clonotype has only a few counts. The V and J genes are TRBV7-9 and TRBJ1-5, with 8 bases lining up with TRBD1. Germline V CDR1 and CDR2: SEHNR, FQNEAQ (reference sequence). Trimming cost V 6 bases and J 2 bases; bases outside gene matches: 9. This CDR3 spans 16 amino acids. CDR3 sequence: CASSRATGVGNQPQHF. DNA for the CDR3: TGTGCCAGCAGTCGAGCGACAGGGGTCGGCAATCAGCCCCAGCATTTT.

At least ten counts were recorded for this clonotype. J is TRBJ1-2 and V is TRBV24-1; D gene unclear. Trimming cost V 3 bases and J 2 bases, with 12 bases left between them. The CDR3 totals 15 residues. The V gene's germline CDR1 is KGHDR and CDR2 SFDVKD. The CDR3 sequence is CATSDHEGPNYGYTF. The CDR3 DNA sequence: TGTGCCACCAGTGATCATGAAGGGCCAAACTATGGCTACACCTTC.

This clonotype appeared a few times. The chain joins TRBV5-8 to TRBJ1-4, with D unclear. Germline V gives CDR1 SGHTS, CDR2 YDEGEE. This CDR3 comprises 13 residues. V dropped 10 bases and J dropped 0 bases, with 10 bases sitting between them. The CDR3 region is CAAQVSTNEKLFF. DNA for the CDR3: TGTGCCGCCCAGGTGTCAACTAATGAAAAACTGTTTTTT.

This clonotype was recorded a few times. The J gene is TRBJ2-7, the V gene TRBV5-1, with D possibly called TRBD1 or TRBD2 (5 bases each). Between the trimmed V and J ends, which lost 4 bases and 3 bases, there was a span of 14 bases. Germline CDR1 SGHRS, CDR2 YFSETQ. The CDR3 totals 14 residues. The DNA of the CDR3 is TGCGCCAGCAGCCCTCCGGGACGGTTCTACGAGCAGTACTTC. It codes for CASSPPGRFYEQYF.

In regard to this clonotype: This is likely a read error, given that the CDR3 carries no conserved phenylalanine or tryptophan at its end. This chain uses TRBV20-1 with TRBJ2-7, with 7 nucleotides matching TRBD2. The CDR3 extends over 13 amino acids. Germline V lookup: CDR1 DFQATT, CDR2 SNEGSKA (reference sequence). Trimming cost V 1 base and J 0 bases; bases outside gene matches: 0. CDR3 in amino acids: CSARGGSSYEQYS. As DNA, the CDR3 is TGCAGTGCTAGAGGCGGGAGCTCCTACGAGCAGTACTCC.

The rearrangement uses TRBV12-3 or TRBV12-4 and TRBJ2-2; D is possibly TRBD1 or TRBD2 (6 bases each). The CDR3 sequence is 15 residues long. Trimming took 3 bases from V and 4 from J, leaving 12 bases between them. The CDR3 reads CASSFAGGRTGELFF. CDR3 nucleotide sequence: TGTGCCAGCAGTTTCGCTGGGGGGCGCACCGGGGAGCTGTTTTTT.

CDR3 bases: TGTGCCAGCTCACCACGGAGACAGGGGAAGGACGAGCAGTACTTC. The encoded protein is CASSPRRQGKDEQYF. The V call is TRBV18, the J call TRBJ2-7; 8 nucleotides line up with TRBD1. The CDR3 sequence is 15 residues long. V trimming: 1 base; J trimming: 5 bases; junction bases outside the gene matches: 7. CDR1 is KGHSH, CDR2 LQKENI, per germline.

In its sample, this clonotype was seen a few times. The chain recombines TRBV6-2 or TRBV6-3 with TRBJ2-2; 12 bases are a match to TRBD2. The CDR3 extends over 14 amino acids. Germline V gene data show CDR1 as MNHEY and CDR2 as SVGEGT. The trim removed 6 bases at V and 7 bases at J, leaving 3 bases unmatched. The CDR3 DNA reads as TGTGCCAGCAGCCAGGGACTAGCGGGCGGGGAGCTGTTTTTT. The encoded protein is CASSQGLAGGELFF.

The gene calls are TRBV4-3 and TRBJ2-2, with 9 bases fitting TRBD2. With V trimmed by 3 bases and J by 7 bases, 6 bases remained unmatched. Germline V gene lookup returns CDR1 LGHNA and CDR2 YSLEER. The CDR3 length is 15 residues. CDR3 nucleotides: TGCGCCAGCAGCCAGTTTAGCGGGGGAGACGGGGAGCTGTTTTTT. Translating it yields CASSQFSGGDGELFF.

This clonotype showed up just a few times. The rearrangement links TRBV24-1 to TRBJ2-3; the match to TRBD1 covers 9 bases. The CDR3 runs 17 residues. The germline CDR1 and CDR2 sequences are KGHDR and SFDVKD. The V and J ends lost 5 bases and 4 bases, in that order; junction bases with no gene match: 12. The CDR3 here is CATSARSGTGYADTQYF. The CDR3 DNA follows: TGTGCCACCAGTGCCCGGTCGGGGACAGGGTACGCAGATACGCAGTATTTT.

The V call is TRBV9, the J call TRBJ2-7, with TRBD2 matching 8 bases. V shed 2 bases, J shed 3 bases, and the junction held 1 base outside the gene matches. The CDR3 has 13 residues. The V gene's germline CDR1 is SGDLS and CDR2 YYNGEE. DNA for the CDR3: TGTGCCAGCAGCGTCACTAGCGGCTACGAGCAGTACTTC. Translated: CASSVTSGYEQYF. Combining the CDR3 with reference TRBV9 and TRBJ2-7 gives the whole variable domain DSGVTQTPKHLITATGQRVTLRCSPRSGDLSVYWYQQSLDQGLQFLIQYYNGEERAKGNILERFSAQQFPDLHSELNLSSLELGDSALYFCASSVTSGYEQYFGPGTRLTVT.

In this sample, this clonotype turned up many times. The chain joins TRBV12-3 or TRBV12-4 to TRBJ2-4, with TRBD1 identical over 9 bases. With 5 bases clipped from V and 6 bases from J, the junction kept 8 bases outside the gene matches. This CDR3 region has 15 residues. The CDR3 DNA reads as TGTGCCAGCAGTACAAGGGGACAGGGCGGAAACATTCAGTACTTC. It codes for CASSTRGQGGNIQYF.

A few counts support this clonotype. V usage is TRBV20-1 and J usage is TRBJ1-5, with D maybe TRBD1 (5 bases). The CDR3 length is 18 residues. Germline-derived CDR1 and CDR2 are DFQATT and SNEGSKA (reference sequence). The V end lost 6 bases, the J end lost 3 bases, and 27 bases lay between the germline ends. CDR3 DNA: TGCAGTGCAGGGATACGGGACGGAATATCCGGGTTCAATCAGCCCCAGCATTTT. It translates to CSAGIRDGISGFNQPQHF.

This clonotype was detected only a few times. This chain uses TRBV3-1 with TRBJ1-2; D is undetermined. The CDR3 contains 12 residues. Trimming pared 1 base from V and 6 bases from J, leaving 6 bases between. Per germline, CDR1 LGHDT and CDR2 YNNKEL (reference sequence). This CDR3 is CASSQGLHGYTF. For the CDR3, the DNA is TGTGCCAGCAGCCAAGGACTTCATGGCTACACCTTC.

This clonotype was counted at least ten times. This chain joins TRBV6-1 and TRBJ2-4; 10 positions match TRBD2. Unmatched junction bases numbered 9, after V lost 8 bases and J lost 2 bases. Per the germline V gene, CDR1 is MNHNS and CDR2 is SASEGT. There are 16 residues in the CDR3. The CDR3 DNA reads TGTGCCAGCGAGCACGGGACTAGCGTAACCAAAAACATTCAGTACTTC. Residues: CASEHGTSVTKNIQYF.

This clonotype was found a few times. This chain links TRBV7-2 with TRBJ1-4, with D possibly being TRBD1 (6 bases). In germline, CDR1 is SGHTA, CDR2 FQGNSA. This CDR3 has 16 residues. V lost 2 bases, J lost 7 bases, and 17 bases lay in between. DNA of the CDR3: TGTGCCAGCAGCTTAATTATGGGGGCCCTGGGTGAAAAACTGTTTTTT. Protein product: CASSLIMGALGEKLFF.

CDR3 DNA: TGTGCCAGCAGCGCCGGGACAGGGATTACTGAAGCTTTCTTT. Translated, it gives CASSAGTGITEAFF. The chain is built from TRBV3-1 and TRBJ1-1; TRBD1 agrees at 9 bases. V gave up 5 bases and J gave up 5 bases; unmatched junction bases: 6. The CDR3 sequence is 14 residues long. Germline-derived CDR1 and CDR2 are LGHDT and YNNKEL (reference sequence).

In this sample, this clonotype turned up once. The gene calls are TRBV7-9 and TRBJ1-3, with 11 bases aligning to TRBD1. The CDR3 sequence is 16 residues long. After removal of 3 bases from V and 4 bases from J, the junction contained 5 bases not matched to a gene. Germline V CDR1 and CDR2: SEHNR, FQNEAQ (reference sequence). The CDR3 protein is CASSFGQGAMGNTIYF. The CDR3 DNA follows: TGTGCCAGCAGCTTCGGACAGGGGGCAATGGGAAACACCATATATTTT.

This clonotype showed up just a few times. The gene calls are TRBV20-1 and TRBJ1-3; unclear D gene. Deletions cut 5 bases from V and 4 bases from J, with 15 bases between. The CDR3 is 14 amino acids. Per germline, CDR1 DFQATT and CDR2 SNEGSKA (reference sequence). In DNA form, the CDR3 reads TGCAGTGCTCTGTCGCCCATGGGGGGAAACACCATATATTTT. It yields the protein CSALSPMGGNTIYF.

A single count supports this clonotype. The chain combines TRBV11-2 with TRBJ2-3; TRBD2 is a possible D gene (6 bases). CDR1 is SGHAT, CDR2 FQNNGV, per germline. Trimming removed 3 bases from V and 3 bases from J, with 19 bases in between. The length of the CDR3 is 17 residues. CDR3 bases: TGTGCCAGCAGCTTCCTGGGCCGGGAGACTGGAACAGATACGCAGTATTTT. This encodes CASSFLGRETGTDTQYF.

V and J are TRBV12-3 or TRBV12-4 and TRBJ1-1, with a possible D match to TRBD1 (6 bases). V was clipped by 9 bases and J by 3 bases, with 23 bases between them. CDR3 length: 16 amino acids. CDR3 nucleotide sequence: TGTGCCAGTAAAGGGGGATCAGGGTTGGTTGACACTGAAGCTTTCTTT. Its protein is CASKGGSGLVDTEAFF.

V and J are TRBV5-8 and TRBJ2-7, with 7 bases that match TRBD1. Looked up from germline, CDR1 is SGHTS and CDR2 is YDEGEE. J gave up 6 bases and V 4 bases, and 4 bases lay outside the gene matches. The CDR3 totals 12 residues. CDR3 nucleotides: TGTGCCAGCAGCCCCAGGGGGATCGAGCAGTACTTC. Amino acid sequence: CASSPRGIEQYF.

This clonotype was detected ten times or more. The chain is built from TRBV2 and TRBJ2-7; D tentatively reads TRBD1 or TRBD2 (5 bases each). The CDR3 is made up of 12 amino acids. Germline CDR1 SNHLY, CDR2 FYNNEI. V dropped 9 bases and J dropped 2 bases, with 11 bases sitting between them. CDR3 loop: CASSGATYEQYF. DNA of the CDR3: TGTGCCAGTTCCGGGGCAACCTACGAGCAGTACTTC.

This clonotype has just a few counts. This rearrangement joins TRBV3-1 to TRBJ1-1; maybe TRBD1 (6 bases). In germline, CDR1 is LGHDT, CDR2 YNNKEL (reference sequence). This CDR3 region has 14 residues. The V end was cut by 4 bases, the J end by 2 bases, with 11 bases between. The DNA of the CDR3 is TGTGCCAGCAGCCCCCCAGGGGAAAACACTGAAGCTTTCTTT. It translates to CASSPPGENTEAFF.

Ten or more counts support this clonotype. The gene calls are TRBV10-3 and TRBJ1-4; D uncertain. The V and J ends lost 6 bases and 3 bases respectively, with 14 bases between them. The CDR3 contains 15 residues. The germline V gene has CDR1 ENHRY and CDR2 SYGVKD. The CDR3 DNA reads as TGTGCCATCAGCGGCTCTTGGCGGGCTAATGAAAAACTGTTTTTT. Translation gives CAISGSWRANEKLFF.